These 21 T cell receptor beta chains were all obtained from the same sample, sequenced in a study of shared clonotypes between healthy human individuals. The repertoire was sequenced with immunoSEQ multiplex PCR; TCRdb's copy has only in-frame clones and lacks some. The sample has approximately 980,000 clones, 76% seen once. Sequenced sample: memory CD4+ T cells sorted from blood. Subset denoted: CD45RA-negative fraction. These receptors all come from a man younger than 35 in good health.

This clone occurred once. The genes are TRBV16 and TRBJ2-5; D not certain. CDR1 and CDR2 (germline): KGHSY, FQNENV. Trimming cost V 3 bases and J 4 bases, with 6 bases left between them. The CDR3 consists of 12 residues. The CDR3 sequence is CASSHRVETQYF. The CDR3 region has the DNA TGTGCCAGCAGCCATCGCGTAGAGACCCAGTACTTC.

This chain uses TRBV14 with TRBJ1-2, with D uncertain. CDR1 is SGHDN and CDR2 is FVKESK in the germline V gene. The CDR3 has 17 residues. Trimming took off 1 base at V and 0 bases at J, with 15 bases between the two ends. The CDR3 loop is CASSQAAGRGTNYGYTF. The DNA for the CDR3 is TGTGCCAGCAGCCAAGCCGCGGGCCGGGGAACTAACTATGGCTACACCTTC.

The chain employs TRBV6-1 and TRBJ1-5; TRBD1 aligns across 7 bases. The CDR3 length is 15 residues. Per the germline V gene, CDR1 is MNHNS and CDR2 is SASEGT. With 3 bases clipped from V and 6 bases from J, the junction kept 8 bases outside the gene matches. The CDR3 loop is CASSDLKQGSQPQHF. In nucleotides, the CDR3 is TGTGCCAGCAGTGATCTAAAACAGGGGTCTCAGCCCCAGCATTTT.

This clone was recorded at least ten times. The CDR3 nucleotides are TGTGCCAGCAAGGGCGGTGACAAAAACATTCAGTACTTC. Encoded protein: CASKGGDKNIQYF. The genes are TRBV28 and TRBJ2-4; no firm D call. The CDR3 length is 13 residues. V lost 7 bases and J lost 3, with 10 bases in between. Germline CDR1 is MDHEN and CDR2 is SYDVKM.

The chain uses TRBV5-4 and TRBJ2-5; 8 nucleotides align to TRBD2. From germline, CDR1 is SGHNT and CDR2 YYREEE (reference sequence). The V and J ends lost 0 bases and 5 bases, in that order; junction bases with no gene match: 12. The CDR3 loop spans 17 amino acids. CDR3 amino acids: CASSLAVSGDVGETQYF. The DNA for the CDR3 is TGTGCCAGCAGCTTGGCAGTTAGCGGGGACGTAGGGGAGACCCAGTACTTC.

The rearrangement joins TRBV4-1 to TRBJ1-4; no definite D call. Trimming shortened V by 1 base and J by 2 bases, and 5 bases separated the two germline ends. CDR1 and CDR2 (germline): MGHRA, YSYEKL. The CDR3 spans 14 residues. Written as DNA, the CDR3 is TGCGCCAGCAGCCAAGCCTGGACTAATGAAAAACTGTTTTTT. This codes for CASSQAWTNEKLFF.

This clone appeared once. The chain links TRBV6-4 to TRBJ1-1; D is ambiguous. The CDR3 is made up of 11 amino acids. CDR1 is MRHNA and CDR2 is SNTAGT in the germline V gene. V gave up 4 bases and J gave up 7 bases, with 7 bases separating them. Here the CDR3 reads CASSVPYEAFF. CDR3 DNA: TGTGCCAGCAGTGTCCCGTATGAAGCTTTCTTT.

The rearrangement uses TRBV25-1 and TRBJ1-2; D remains ambiguous. The germline V gene has CDR1 MGHDK and CDR2 SYGVNS. The V and J ends lost 5 bases and 2 bases respectively, with 9 bases between them. This CDR3 comprises 13 residues. The CDR3 DNA is TGTGCCAGCAGTACCCGGGCCAACTATGGCTACACCTTC. Its translation is CASSTRANYGYTF.

The chain uses TRBV11-1 and TRBJ2-3; 7 bases fit TRBD1. From germline, CDR1 is SGHAT and CDR2 FQDESV (reference sequence). The CDR3 is made up of 15 amino acids. The junction had 9 bases not matched to a gene; V was cut back by 5 bases and J by 4 bases. This CDR3 reads CASSPGGVGSDTQYF. The CDR3 bases are TGTGCCAGCAGCCCAGGGGGAGTAGGCTCAGATACGCAGTATTTT.

There are a few counts of this clone. The chain carries TRBV9 and TRBJ2-2; the D gene could be TRBD1 or TRBD2 (5 bases each). This CDR3 has 16 amino acids. V was pared by 4 bases and J by 1 base, with 14 bases between. Germline V gene sequence: CDR1 SGDLS, CDR2 YYNGEE. The CDR3 region has the DNA TGTGCCAGCAGCTTTGGGACCACAAGGAACACCGGGGAGCTGTTTTTT. Translated: CASSFGTTRNTGELFF.

The chain combines TRBV7-6 with TRBJ2-7; tentatively, D is TRBD1 (5 bases). V lost 2 bases, J lost 3 bases, and 8 bases lay in between. Germline V gene sequence: CDR1 SGHVS, CDR2 FNYEAQ. The CDR3 sequence is 13 residues long. The CDR3 DNA follows: TGTGCCAGCAGCTTATCTCAGGGCTACGAGCAGTACTTC. It codes for CASSLSQGYEQYF.

The rearrangement joins TRBV15 to TRBJ2-7; tentatively, D is TRBD2 (5 bases). This CDR3 comprises 14 residues. CDR1 and CDR2 from the germline V gene are LNHNV and YYDKDF (reference sequence). Trimming shortened V by 0 bases and J by 7 bases, and 13 bases separated the two germline ends. CDR3 nucleotide sequence: TGTGCCACCAGCAGAGATGTCGCGAGCGGAGAGCAGTACTTC. As protein: CATSRDVASGEQYF.

CDR3 nucleotides: TGTGCCATCAGCTCCGGACAGGGATCCCAGCCCCAGCATTTT. This translates into CAISSGQGSQPQHF. The J gene is TRBJ1-5, the V gene TRBV10-3; 8 bases are shared with TRBD1. CDR1 is ENHRY and CDR2 is SYGVKD in the germline V gene. CDR3 length: 14 amino acids. V was clipped by 6 bases and J by 7 bases; unmatched bases: 8.

This clone appeared a single time. The V and J genes are TRBV5-1 and TRBJ2-2, with TRBD2 identical over 9 bases. With 4 bases clipped from V and 1 base from J, the junction kept 8 bases outside the gene matches. CDR1 SGHRS and CDR2 YFSETQ come from the germline V gene. The CDR3 extends over 17 amino acids. The CDR3 region has the DNA TGCGCCAGCAGCCCCGAATCTAGCGGGGAGAACACCGGGGAGCTGTTTTTT. Translated: CASSPESSGENTGELFF.

The V gene is TRBV7-2, the J gene TRBJ2-2; no reliable D call. Between the trimmed V and J ends, which lost 5 bases and 1 base, there was a span of 17 bases. Germline CDR1 is SGHTA and CDR2 is FQGNSA. The length of the CDR3 is 17 residues. Here the CDR3 DNA reads TGTGCCAGCAGCCACGTGGCACCCACGATGAACACCGGGGAGCTGTTTTTT. Encoded protein: CASSHVAPTMNTGELFF.

Notes on this clone: Since a far larger clone is one base different, this is likely a read error. The sample has other DNA sequences that encode this CDR3 too. J is TRBJ2-1 and V is TRBV4-2; a weak D match, TRBD2 (6 bases). This CDR3 region has 15 residues. Per germline, CDR1 LGHNA and CDR2 YNFKEQ. CDR3: CASSVDGRIYNEQFF. CDR3 DNA: TGTGCCAGCAGCGTGGACGGGAGAATCTACAACGAGCAGTTCTTC.

As DNA, the CDR3 is TGCGCCAGCAGCTTGTTGCTGTTCGCGGATACGCAGTATTTT. As protein: CASSLLLFADTQYF. This sequence joins TRBV5-1 and TRBJ2-3; no reliable D call. V lost 1 base, J lost 6 bases, and 12 bases lay in between. This CDR3 spans 14 amino acids. In germline, CDR1 is SGHRS, CDR2 YFSETQ.

The chain employs TRBV7-9 and TRBJ1-6; D unresolved. Germline V gene data show CDR1 as SEHNR and CDR2 as FQNEAQ (reference sequence). Trimming removed 3 bases at V and 8 bases at J, with 8 bases between. CDR3 size: 13 residues. The CDR3 sequence: CASSFDWDSPLHF. In DNA, the CDR3 is TGTGCCAGCAGCTTTGATTGGGATTCACCCCTCCACTTT.

The chain employs TRBV19 and TRBJ1-4; D not certain. V was pared by 6 bases and J by 5 bases, with 10 bases between. Germline CDR1 and CDR2: LNHDA and SQIVND (reference sequence). The CDR3 length is 13 residues. In DNA, the CDR3 is TGTGCCAGTAGCCAGTTCAGAAATGAAAAACTGTTTTTT. It codes for CASSQFRNEKLFF. The whole variable domain, remainder taken from reference TRBV19 and TRBJ1-4, is DGGITQSPKYLFRKEGQNVTLSCEQNLNHDAMYWYRQDPGQGLRLIYYSQIVNDFQKGDIAEGYSVSREKKESFPLTVTSAQKNPTAFYLCASSQFRNEKLFFGSGTQLSVL.

The CDR3 nucleotides are TGTGCCTGGACCCTCGGAGGGGGGTACACCGGGGAGCTGTTTTTT. Translated: CAWTLGGGYTGELFF. This rearrangement joins TRBV30 to TRBJ2-2; D is perhaps TRBD1 or TRBD2 (6 bases each). CDR1 is GTSNPN, CDR2 SVGIG, per germline (reference sequence). The ends were cut back, 4 bases at V and 3 bases at J, with 15 bases in the middle. The CDR3 covers 15 residues.

This chain uses TRBV18 with TRBJ2-7; 11 bases line up with TRBD2. Germline-derived CDR1 and CDR2 are KGHSH and LQKENI. This CDR3 has 16 residues. Germline trimming cut 2 bases from V and 5 bases from J; bases unmatched to any gene: 8. This CDR3 reads CASSPKFTSGGNEQYF. CDR3 sequence (DNA): TGTGCCAGCTCACCAAAATTTACTAGCGGGGGAAACGAGCAGTACTTC.